This T cell receptor beta chain was observed in a study of cytomegalovirus exposure and HLA in healthy donors. About this clone itself: Its antigen is currently unknown.

Assay used: immunoSEQ multiplex PCR; TCRdb lists only in-frame clones, some missing. The top ten clones hold around 1.4% of a sample with about 110,000 clones, approximately 88% of them seen once. Notes on the study in general: The listing of about 150 TCR beta chains classed them as cytomegalovirus-associated. The authors confirmed in vitro that a few CMV-associated chains were specific for CMV antigens.

Germline V gene lookup returns CDR1 SGHVS and CDR2 FQNEAQ. The CDR3 has 14 residues. The trim removed 4 bases at V and 7 bases at J, leaving 4 bases unmatched. Sequencing was done on a sample of PBMCs. The TCR originated in a woman in her twenties or thirties in good health and CMV-seropositive. This sequence joins TRBV7-8 and TRBJ1-2, with TRBD1 matching 12 bases. This chain's CDR3 is CASSSGTGGLGYTF. The CDR3 DNA reads TGTGCCAGCAGCTCCGGGACAGGGGGCCTTGGCTACACCTTC. Looking up the rest from reference TRBV7-8 and TRBJ1-2 gives the full variable domain: GAGVSQSPRYKVAKRGQDVALRCDPISGHVSLFWYQQALGQGPEFLTYFQNEAQLDKSGLPSDRFFAERPEGSVSTLKIQRTQQEDSAVYLCASSSGTGGLGYTFGSGTRLTVV.